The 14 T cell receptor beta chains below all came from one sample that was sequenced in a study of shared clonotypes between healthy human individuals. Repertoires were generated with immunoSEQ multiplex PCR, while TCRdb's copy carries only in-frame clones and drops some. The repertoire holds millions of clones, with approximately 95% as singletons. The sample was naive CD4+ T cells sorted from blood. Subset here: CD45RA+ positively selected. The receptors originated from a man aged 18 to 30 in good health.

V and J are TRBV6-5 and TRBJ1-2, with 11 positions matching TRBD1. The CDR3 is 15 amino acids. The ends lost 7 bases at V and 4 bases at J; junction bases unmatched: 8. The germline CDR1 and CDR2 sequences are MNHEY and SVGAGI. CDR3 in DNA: TGTGCCAGCACCCTCTCCGGACAGGGGGCCTATGGCTACACCTTC. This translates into CASTLSGQGAYGYTF.

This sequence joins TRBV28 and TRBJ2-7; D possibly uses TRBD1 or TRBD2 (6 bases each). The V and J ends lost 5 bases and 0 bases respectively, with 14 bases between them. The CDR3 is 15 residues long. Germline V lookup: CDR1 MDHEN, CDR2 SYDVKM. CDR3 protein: CASSVVRGASYEQYF. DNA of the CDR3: TGTGCCAGCAGTGTCGTGAGGGGGGCCTCCTACGAGCAGTACTTC.

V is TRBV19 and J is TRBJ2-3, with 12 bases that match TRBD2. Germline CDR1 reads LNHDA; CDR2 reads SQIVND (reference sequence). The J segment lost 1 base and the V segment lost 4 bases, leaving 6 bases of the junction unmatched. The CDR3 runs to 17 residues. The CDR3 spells CASSKRTSGTGTDTQYF. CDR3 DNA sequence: TGTGCCAGTAGTAAACGGACTAGCGGGACCGGCACAGATACGCAGTATTTT.

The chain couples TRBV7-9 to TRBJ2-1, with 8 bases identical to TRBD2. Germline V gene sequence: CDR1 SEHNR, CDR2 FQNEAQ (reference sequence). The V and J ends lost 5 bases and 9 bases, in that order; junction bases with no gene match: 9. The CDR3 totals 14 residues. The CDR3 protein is CASSLSGGIGEQFF. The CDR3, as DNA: TGTGCCAGCAGCCTGTCGGGGGGGATTGGTGAGCAGTTCTTC.

This CDR3 is CAWSGGTSGAYEQYF. The CDR3 bases are TGTGCCTGGAGCGGCGGGACCTCAGGGGCCTACGAGCAGTACTTC. This chain uses TRBV30 with TRBJ2-7; D tentatively reads TRBD1 or TRBD2 (6 bases each). Germline V CDR1 and CDR2: GTSNPN, SVGIG (reference sequence). The ends were cut back, 3 bases at V and 2 bases at J, with 17 bases in the middle. CDR3 length: 15 amino acids. Full variable domain (outside the CDR3, taken from reference TRBV30 and TRBJ2-7): SQTIHQWPATLVQPVGSPLSLECTVEGTSNPNLYWYRQAAGRGLQLLFYSVGIGQISSEVPQNLSASRPQDRQFILSSKKLLLSDSGFYLCAWSGGTSGAYEQYFGPGTRLTVT.

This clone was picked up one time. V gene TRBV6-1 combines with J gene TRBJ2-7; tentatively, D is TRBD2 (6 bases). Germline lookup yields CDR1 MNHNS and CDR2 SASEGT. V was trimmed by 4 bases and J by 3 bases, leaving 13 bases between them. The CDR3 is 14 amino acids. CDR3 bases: TGTGCCAGCAGTGCCACGGGACTGGTCTACGAGCAGTACTTC. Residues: CASSATGLVYEQYF.

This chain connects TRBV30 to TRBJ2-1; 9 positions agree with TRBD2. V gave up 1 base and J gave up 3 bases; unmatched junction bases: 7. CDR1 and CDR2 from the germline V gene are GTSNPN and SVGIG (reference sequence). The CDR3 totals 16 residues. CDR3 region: CAWSGLLAGFYNEQFF. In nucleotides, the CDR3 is TGTGCCTGGAGTGGGCTACTAGCGGGCTTCTACAATGAGCAGTTCTTC.

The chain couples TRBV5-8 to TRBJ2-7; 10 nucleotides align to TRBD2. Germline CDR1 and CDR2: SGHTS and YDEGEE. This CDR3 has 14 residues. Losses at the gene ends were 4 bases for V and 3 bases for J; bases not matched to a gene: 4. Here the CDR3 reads CASSVAGGNYEQYF. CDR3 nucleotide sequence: TGTGCCAGCAGCGTAGCGGGGGGTAACTACGAGCAGTACTTC.

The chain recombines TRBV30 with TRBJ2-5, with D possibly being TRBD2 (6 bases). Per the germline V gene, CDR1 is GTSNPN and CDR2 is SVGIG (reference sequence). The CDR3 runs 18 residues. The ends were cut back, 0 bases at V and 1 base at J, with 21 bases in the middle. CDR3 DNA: TGTGCCTGGAGTGTATGGCAGGGAGGAGTCGATTTCCAAGAGACCCAGTACTTC. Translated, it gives CAWSVWQGGVDFQETQYF.

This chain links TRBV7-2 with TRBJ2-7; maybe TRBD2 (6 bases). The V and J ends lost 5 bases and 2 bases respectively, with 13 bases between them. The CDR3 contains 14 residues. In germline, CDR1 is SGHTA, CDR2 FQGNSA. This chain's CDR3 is CASSPTGRTYEQYF. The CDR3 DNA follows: TGTGCCAGCAGCCCAACCGGGAGAACCTACGAGCAGTACTTC. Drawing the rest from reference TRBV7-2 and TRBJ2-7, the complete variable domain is GAGVSQSPSNKVTEKGKDVELRCDPISGHTALYWYRQSLGQGLEFLIYFQGNSAPDKSGLPSDRFSAERTGGSVSTLTIQRTQQEDSAVYLCASSPTGRTYEQYFGPGTRLTVT.

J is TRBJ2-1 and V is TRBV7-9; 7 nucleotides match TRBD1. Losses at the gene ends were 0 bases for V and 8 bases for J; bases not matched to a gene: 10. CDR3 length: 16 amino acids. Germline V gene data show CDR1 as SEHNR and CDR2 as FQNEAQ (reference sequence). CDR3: CASSLAVDRRVHEQFF. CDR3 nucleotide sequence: TGTGCCAGCAGCTTAGCGGTGGACAGGCGAGTCCATGAGCAGTTCTTC.

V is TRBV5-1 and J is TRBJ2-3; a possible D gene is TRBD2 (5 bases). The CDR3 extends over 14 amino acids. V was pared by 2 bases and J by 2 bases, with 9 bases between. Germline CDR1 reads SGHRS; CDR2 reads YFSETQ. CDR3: CASSFGIPTDTQYF. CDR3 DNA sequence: TGCGCCAGCAGCTTCGGGATCCCCACAGATACGCAGTATTTT.

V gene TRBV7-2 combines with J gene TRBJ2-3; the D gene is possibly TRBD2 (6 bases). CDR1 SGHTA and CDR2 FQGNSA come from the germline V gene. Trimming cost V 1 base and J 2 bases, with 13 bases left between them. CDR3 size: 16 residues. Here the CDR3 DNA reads TGTGCCAGCAGCTTAGAAGGAGGGGACCACACAGATACGCAGTATTTT. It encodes CASSLEGGDHTDTQYF.

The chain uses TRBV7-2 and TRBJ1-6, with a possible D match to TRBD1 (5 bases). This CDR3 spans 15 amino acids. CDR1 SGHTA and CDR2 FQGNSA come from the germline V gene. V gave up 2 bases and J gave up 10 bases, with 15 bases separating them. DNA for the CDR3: TGTGCCAGCAGCTTACTAGGGGAGGTGAGGTCACCCCTCCACTTT. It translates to CASSLLGEVRSPLHF.